Each of the 14 T cell receptor beta chains below was sequenced from the same sample in a study of T cell changes during pregnancy in multiple sclerosis. Assay used: immunoSEQ multiplex PCR; TCRdb lists only in-frame clones, some missing. The sample has about 110,000 clones; under 95% are singletons. The sample consisted of peripheral blood, taken in the third trimester of pregnancy. These receptors all stem from a female donor in good health, enrolled as a control in a pregnancy study.

The rearrangement links TRBV5-1 to TRBJ1-6; no reliable D call. Germline-derived CDR1 and CDR2 are SGHRS and YFSETQ. With 4 bases removed from V and 5 bases from J, the gap between germline ends came to 22 bases. CDR3 length equals 18 residues. CDR3 DNA sequence: TGCGCCAGCAGCCAGCCCCGGGGAAGGTCGGCAAATAATTCACCCCTCCACTTT. Translating it yields CASSQPRGRSANNSPLHF.

The V gene is TRBV7-9, the J gene TRBJ2-2; the D gene is possibly TRBD1 (6 bases). V was trimmed by 4 bases and J by 6 bases, leaving 15 bases between them. From germline, CDR1 is SEHNR and CDR2 FQNEAQ (reference sequence). The CDR3 spans 15 residues. This CDR3 reads CASSSQQGISGELFF. The CDR3 nucleotides are TGTGCCAGCAGCTCCCAACAGGGAATTTCCGGGGAGCTGTTTTTT.

The chain is built from TRBV6-1 and TRBJ1-5; D is perhaps TRBD1 (5 bases). The V end lost 6 bases, the J end lost 5 bases, and 17 bases lay between the germline ends. CDR3 length equals 15 residues. CDR1 is MNHNS and CDR2 is SASEGT in the germline V gene. The CDR3: CASSQHFGGDQPQHF. The CDR3 DNA follows: TGTGCCAGCAGCCAACACTTTGGGGGGGATCAGCCCCAGCATTTT.

This chain uses TRBV27 with TRBJ1-2; D call uncertain. CDR3 length: 14 residues. The germline V gene encodes CDR1 MNHEY and CDR2 SMNVEV (reference sequence). With 6 bases removed from V and 2 bases from J, the gap between germline ends came to 13 bases. The CDR3 DNA reads as TGTGCCAGCAGCTTTGGAGCCACAAACTATGGCTACACCTTC. It encodes CASSFGATNYGYTF.

The CDR3 spells CASRQGSPYEQYF. The CDR3 DNA reads as TGTGCCAGCAGACAGGGTTCTCCCTACGAGCAGTACTTC. The J gene is TRBJ2-7, the V gene TRBV28; maybe TRBD1 (6 bases). This CDR3 is built from 13 residues. V lost 6 bases to trimming and J lost 2 bases, with 11 bases between them. CDR1 is MDHEN and CDR2 is SYDVKM in the germline V gene.

This chain joins TRBV18 and TRBJ2-7, with 9 nucleotides matching TRBD2. J lost 6 bases, V lost 6 bases, and 9 bases had no gene match. Germline values: CDR1 KGHSH, CDR2 LQKENI. This CDR3 has 14 residues. The CDR3 coding sequence is TGTGCCAGCTCCCCTAGCGGGGATCACTTCGAGCAGTACTTC. Encoded protein: CASSPSGDHFEQYF.

The genes are TRBV5-1 and TRBJ2-7, with TRBD1 identical over 7 bases. CDR3 size: 13 residues. In germline, CDR1 is SGHRS, CDR2 YFSETQ. Unmatched junction bases numbered 7, after V lost 7 bases and J lost 3 bases. CDR3: CASHRTGCYEQYF. Written as DNA, the CDR3 is TGCGCCAGCCACAGGACAGGATGCTACGAGCAGTACTTC.

V is TRBV6-1 and J is TRBJ1-5; D not certain. This CDR3 contains 14 residues. The germline CDR1 and CDR2 sequences are MNHNS and SASEGT. The germline V and J ends were trimmed by 6 bases and 3 bases, with 12 bases remaining between them. In DNA, the CDR3 is TGTGCCAGCAGACCAACATTTGACAATCAGCCCCAGCATTTT. This encodes CASRPTFDNQPQHF.

The chain couples TRBV27 to TRBJ1-2, with D perhaps matching TRBD1 (5 bases). Germline CDR1 and CDR2: MNHEY and SMNVEV (reference sequence). Trimming left V 1 base short and J 4 bases short, with 16 bases between. The CDR3 totals 16 residues. In nucleotides, the CDR3 is TGTGCCAGCAGTTTATGGCCCCCAACAGGTCCCTATGGCTACACCTTC. Translating it yields CASSLWPPTGPYGYTF.

CDR3 in DNA: TGCGCCAGCAGCCAACCCAACCCCAGGTTACATGAAAAACTGTTTTTT. It specifies CASSQPNPRLHEKLFF. The genes are TRBV4-3 and TRBJ1-4, with D uncertain. V was clipped by 2 bases and J by 6 bases, with 16 bases between them. This CDR3 has 16 residues. Germline assignment: CDR1 LGHNA and CDR2 YSLEER.

The genes are TRBV6-6 and TRBJ1-6; D is unclear. Germline CDR1 MNHNY, CDR2 SVGAGI (reference sequence). V was pared by 6 bases and J by 8 bases, with 11 bases between. CDR3 length: 13 amino acids. The CDR3 nucleotides read TGTGCCAGCAGCCAGAGGAACGATTCACCCCTCCACTTT. This gives the protein CASSQRNDSPLHF.

This chain joins TRBV23-1 and TRBJ1-5; 9 bases line up with TRBD1. TRBV23-1 is noted as an ORF with a role that remains uncertain. V lost 6 bases and J lost 4; bases outside the gene matches: 7. The CDR3 sequence is 15 residues long. The CDR3 region is CASRGQGAPNQPQHF. The CDR3 nucleotides read TGCGCCAGCAGGGGACAGGGAGCCCCTAATCAGCCCCAGCATTTT.

This sequence joins TRBV18 and TRBJ1-5; possibly TRBD1 for D (6 bases). Germline CDR1 KGHSH, CDR2 LQKENI. The CDR3 is made up of 18 amino acids. V lost 4 bases to trimming and J lost 3 bases, with 22 bases between them. The CDR3 DNA is TGTGCCAGCTCACTCAGGGGCTACAATCCTGAACCCAATCAGCCCCAGCATTTT. This translates into CASSLRGYNPEPNQPQHF.

The genes are TRBV9 and TRBJ1-5; D is uncertain. Trimming removed 0 bases from V and 5 bases from J, with 9 bases in between. CDR1 is SGDLS, CDR2 YYNGEE, per germline. This CDR3 comprises 14 residues. In DNA, the CDR3 is TGTGCCAGCAGCGTAGGGGGAGGAGATCAGCCCCAGCATTTT. Translating gives CASSVGGGDQPQHF.